This T cell receptor (beta chain) stems from a study of blood T cell repertoires in COVID-19. Overall study: Collection of acute and convalescent COVID-19 samples took place in the United States, Italy and Spain. T cells, B-cell-depleted T cells, or PBMCs provided the cDNA or gDNA that served as material.

It was during active infection that Seattle patients were enrolled and then longitudinally followed. Study processing details: Using reference gene primer amplification, nucleated cell counts were estimated. Repertoires were generated with immunoSEQ multiplex PCR, while TCRdb's copy carries only in-frame clones and drops some. For V, J and clone size, that table is used; D and trimming come from the DNA. The table records around 270,000 clones, 70% to 85% of them present only once. Germline-derived CDR1 and CDR2 are SGHRS and YFSETQ. The CDR3 contains 16 residues. J was trimmed by 5 bases and V by 4 bases; bases with no gene match: 11.

J is TRBJ2-5 and V is TRBV5-1; 10 bases agree with TRBD2. The clonotype comes from a human donor with COVID-19, enrolled during active disease. The donor label of this sample is uncertain. Sequenced: peripheral blood. In nucleotides, the CDR3 is TGCGCCAGCAGCCAGACCTCTAGCGGGGGCGGGGAGACCCAGTACTTC. The encoded protein is CASSQTSSGGGETQYF.